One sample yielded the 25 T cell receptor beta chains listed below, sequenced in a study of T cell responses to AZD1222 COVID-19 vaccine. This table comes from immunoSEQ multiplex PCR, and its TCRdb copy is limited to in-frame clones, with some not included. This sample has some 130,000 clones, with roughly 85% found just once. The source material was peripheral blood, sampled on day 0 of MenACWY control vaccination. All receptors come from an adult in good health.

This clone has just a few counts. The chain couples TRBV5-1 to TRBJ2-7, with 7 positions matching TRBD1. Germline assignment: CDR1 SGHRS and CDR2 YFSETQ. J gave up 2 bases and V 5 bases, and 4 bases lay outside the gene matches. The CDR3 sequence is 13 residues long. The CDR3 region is CASRPGTAYEQYF. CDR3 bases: TGCGCCAGCAGACCGGGGACAGCCTACGAGCAGTACTTC. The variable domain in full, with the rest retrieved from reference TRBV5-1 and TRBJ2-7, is KAGVTQTPRYLIKTRGQQVTLSCSPISGHRSVSWYQQTPGQGLQFLFEYFSETQRNKGNFPGRFSGRQFSNSRSEMNVSTLELGDSALYLCASRPGTAYEQYFGPGTRLTVT.

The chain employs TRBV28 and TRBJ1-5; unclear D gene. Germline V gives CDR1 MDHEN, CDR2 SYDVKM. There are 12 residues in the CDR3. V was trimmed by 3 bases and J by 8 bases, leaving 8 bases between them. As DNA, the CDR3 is TGTGCCAGCAGTTTCGGGGAGAAGCCCCAGCATTTT. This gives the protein CASSFGEKPQHF.

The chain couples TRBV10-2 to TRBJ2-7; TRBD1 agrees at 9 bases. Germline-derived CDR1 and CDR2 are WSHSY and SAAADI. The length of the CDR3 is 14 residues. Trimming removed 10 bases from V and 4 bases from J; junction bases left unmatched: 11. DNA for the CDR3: TGCGCCACGCGTAGGGGGACAGGGTGGTACGAGCAGTACTTC. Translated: CATRRGTGWYEQYF.

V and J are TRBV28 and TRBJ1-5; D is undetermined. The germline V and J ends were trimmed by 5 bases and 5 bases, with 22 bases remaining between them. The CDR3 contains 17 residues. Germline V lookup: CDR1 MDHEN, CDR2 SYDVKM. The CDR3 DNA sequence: TGTGCCAGCAGTCCCCCTGCCGTCCTCTCTTGGGATCAGCCCCAGCATTTT. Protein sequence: CASSPPAVLSWDQPQHF.

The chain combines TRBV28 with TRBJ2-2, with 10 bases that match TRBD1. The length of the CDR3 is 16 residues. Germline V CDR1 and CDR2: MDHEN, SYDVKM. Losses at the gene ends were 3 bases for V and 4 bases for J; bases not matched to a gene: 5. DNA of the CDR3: TGTGCCAGCAGTTTCTTGGGACAGGGGCCCACCGGGGAGCTGTTTTTT. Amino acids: CASSFLGQGPTGELFF.

CDR3 in DNA: TGTGCCAGCAGTCCCGGGACCTACGAGCAGTACTTC. Translation: CASSPGTYEQYF. This chain joins TRBV28 and TRBJ2-7, with D possibly being TRBD2 (5 bases). The CDR3 consists of 12 residues. V gave up 5 bases and J gave up 2 bases, with 7 bases separating them. Germline values: CDR1 MDHEN, CDR2 SYDVKM.

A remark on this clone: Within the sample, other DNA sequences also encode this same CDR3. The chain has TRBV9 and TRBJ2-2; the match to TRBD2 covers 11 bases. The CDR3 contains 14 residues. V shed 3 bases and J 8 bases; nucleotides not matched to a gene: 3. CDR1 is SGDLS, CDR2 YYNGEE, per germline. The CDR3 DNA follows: TGTGCCAGCAGCGGAACTAGCGGGAGAGGGGAGCTGTTTTTT. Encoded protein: CASSGTSGRGELFF.

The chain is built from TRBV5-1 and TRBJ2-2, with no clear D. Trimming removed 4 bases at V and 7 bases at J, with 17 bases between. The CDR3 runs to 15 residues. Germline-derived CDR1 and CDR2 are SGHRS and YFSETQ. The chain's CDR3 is CASSVFIRTGGELFF. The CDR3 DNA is TGCGCCAGCAGCGTTTTTATAAGGACGGGCGGGGAGCTGTTTTTT.

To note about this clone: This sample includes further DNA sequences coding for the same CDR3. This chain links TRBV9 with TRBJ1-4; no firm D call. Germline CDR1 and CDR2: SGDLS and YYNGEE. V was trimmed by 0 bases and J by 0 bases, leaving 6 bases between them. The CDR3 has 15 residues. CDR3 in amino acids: CASSVAPATNEKLFF. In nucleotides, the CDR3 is TGTGCCAGCAGCGTAGCCCCAGCAACTAATGAAAAACTGTTTTTT.

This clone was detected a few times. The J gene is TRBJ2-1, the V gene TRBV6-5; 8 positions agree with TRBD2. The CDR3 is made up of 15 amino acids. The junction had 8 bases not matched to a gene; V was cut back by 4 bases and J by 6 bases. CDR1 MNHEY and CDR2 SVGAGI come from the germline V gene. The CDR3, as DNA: TGTGCCAGCAGTTCTCCGGGACTAGGGGGCAATGAGCAGTTCTTC. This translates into CASSSPGLGGNEQFF.

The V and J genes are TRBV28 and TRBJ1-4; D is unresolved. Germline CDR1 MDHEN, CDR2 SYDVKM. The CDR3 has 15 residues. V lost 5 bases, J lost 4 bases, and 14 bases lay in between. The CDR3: CASSPYSSSNEKLFF. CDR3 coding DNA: TGTGCCAGCAGTCCGTACTCGAGCAGTAATGAAAAACTGTTTTTT.

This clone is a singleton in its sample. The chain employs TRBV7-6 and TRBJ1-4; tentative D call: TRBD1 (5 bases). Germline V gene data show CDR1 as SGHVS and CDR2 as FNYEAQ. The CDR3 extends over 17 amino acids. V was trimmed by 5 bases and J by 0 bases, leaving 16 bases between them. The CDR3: CASSGSGRTATNEKLFF. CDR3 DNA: TGTGCCAGCAGCGGATCGGGACGTACCGCAACTAATGAAAAACTGTTTTTT. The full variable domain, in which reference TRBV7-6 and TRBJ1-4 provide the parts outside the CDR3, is GAGVSQSPRYKVTKRGQDVALRCDPISGHVSLYWYRQALGQGPEFLTYFNYEAQQDKSGLPNDRFSAERPEGSISTLTIQRTEQRDSAMYRCASSGSGRTATNEKLFFGSGTQLSVL.

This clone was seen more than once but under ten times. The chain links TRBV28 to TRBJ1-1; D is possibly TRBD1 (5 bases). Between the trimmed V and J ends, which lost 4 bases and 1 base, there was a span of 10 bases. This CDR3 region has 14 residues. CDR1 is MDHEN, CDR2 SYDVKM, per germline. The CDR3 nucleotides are TGTGCCAGCAGTTCAGGGCAGCCGAACACTGAAGCTTTCTTT. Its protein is CASSSGQPNTEAFF.

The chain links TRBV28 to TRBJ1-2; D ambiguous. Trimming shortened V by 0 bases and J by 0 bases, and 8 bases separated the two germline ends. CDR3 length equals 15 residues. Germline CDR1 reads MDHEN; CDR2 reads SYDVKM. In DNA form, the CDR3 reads TGTGCCAGCAGTTTATGGAGTTTAGCTAACTATGGCTACACCTTC. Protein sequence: CASSLWSLANYGYTF.

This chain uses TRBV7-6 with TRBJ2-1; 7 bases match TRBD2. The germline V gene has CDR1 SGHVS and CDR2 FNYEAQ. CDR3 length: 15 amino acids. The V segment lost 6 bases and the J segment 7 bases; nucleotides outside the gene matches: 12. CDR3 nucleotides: TGTGCCAGCAGTCCTTTGTCGGGAGGAAAAAATGAGCAGTTCTTC. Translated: CASSPLSGGKNEQFF. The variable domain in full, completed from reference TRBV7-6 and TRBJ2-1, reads GAGVSQSPRYKVTKRGQDVALRCDPISGHVSLYWYRQALGQGPEFLTYFNYEAQQDKSGLPNDRFSAERPEGSISTLTIQRTEQRDSAMYRCASSPLSGGKNEQFFGPGTRLTVL.

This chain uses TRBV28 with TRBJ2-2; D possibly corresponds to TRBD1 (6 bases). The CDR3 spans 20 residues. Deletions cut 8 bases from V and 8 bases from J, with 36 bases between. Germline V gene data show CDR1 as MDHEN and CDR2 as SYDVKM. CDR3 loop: CASGGGVSLLRDTTPGELFF. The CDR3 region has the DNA TGTGCCAGCGGAGGAGGAGTAAGTTTACTTCGGGACACTACCCCGGGGGAGCTGTTTTTT.

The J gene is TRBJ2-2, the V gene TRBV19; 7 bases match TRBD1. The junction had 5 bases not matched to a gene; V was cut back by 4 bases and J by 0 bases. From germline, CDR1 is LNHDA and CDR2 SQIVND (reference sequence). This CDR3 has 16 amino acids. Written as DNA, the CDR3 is TGTGCCAGTAGTAAATGGGGACAGTCGAACACCGGGGAGCTGTTTTTT. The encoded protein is CASSKWGQSNTGELFF.

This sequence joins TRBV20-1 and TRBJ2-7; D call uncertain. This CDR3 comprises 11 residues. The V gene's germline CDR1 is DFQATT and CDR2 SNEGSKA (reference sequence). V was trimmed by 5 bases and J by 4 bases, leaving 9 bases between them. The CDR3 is CSAPFYYEQYF. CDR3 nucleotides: TGCAGTGCTCCATTTTATTACGAGCAGTACTTC.

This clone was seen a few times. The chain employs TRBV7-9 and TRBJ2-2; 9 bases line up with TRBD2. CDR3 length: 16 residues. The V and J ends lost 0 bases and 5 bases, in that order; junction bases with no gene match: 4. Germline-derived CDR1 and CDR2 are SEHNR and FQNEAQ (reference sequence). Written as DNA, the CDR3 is TGTGCCAGCAGCTTAGCTAGCGGGAGAGGTACCGGGGAGCTGTTTTTT. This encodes CASSLASGRGTGELFF.

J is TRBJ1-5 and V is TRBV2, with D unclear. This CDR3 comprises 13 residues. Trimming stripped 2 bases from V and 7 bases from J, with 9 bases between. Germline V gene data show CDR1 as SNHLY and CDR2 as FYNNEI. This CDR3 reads CASSERWEQPQHF. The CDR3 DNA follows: TGTGCCAGCAGTGAACGGTGGGAACAGCCCCAGCATTTT.

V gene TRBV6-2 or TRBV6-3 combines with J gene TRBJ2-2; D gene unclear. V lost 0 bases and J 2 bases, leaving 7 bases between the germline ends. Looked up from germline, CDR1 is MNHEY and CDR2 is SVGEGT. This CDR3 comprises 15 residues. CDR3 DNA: TGTGCCAGCAGTTACTCGAGACGTAACACCGGGGAGCTGTTTTTT. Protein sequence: CASSYSRRNTGELFF.

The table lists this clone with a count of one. DNA for the CDR3: TGTGCCAGCAGTTCCTTACTAGGTCCCGGGGAGCTGTTTTTT. As protein: CASSSLLGPGELFF. The V gene is TRBV6-5, the J gene TRBJ2-2; possibly TRBD2 for D (5 bases). The CDR3 sequence is 14 residues long. Germline CDR1 and CDR2: MNHEY and SVGAGI. V lost 4 bases and J 6 bases, leaving 12 bases between the germline ends.

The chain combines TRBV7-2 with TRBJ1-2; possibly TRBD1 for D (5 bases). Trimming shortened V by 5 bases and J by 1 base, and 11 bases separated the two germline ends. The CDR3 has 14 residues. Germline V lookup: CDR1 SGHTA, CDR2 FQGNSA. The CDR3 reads CASSPGHFNYGYTF. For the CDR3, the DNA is TGTGCCAGCAGCCCCGGACACTTTAACTATGGCTACACCTTC.

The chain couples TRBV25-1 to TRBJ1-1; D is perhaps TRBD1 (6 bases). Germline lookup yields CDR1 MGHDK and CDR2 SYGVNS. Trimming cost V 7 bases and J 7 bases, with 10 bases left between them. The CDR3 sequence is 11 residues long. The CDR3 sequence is CASTLTGEAFF. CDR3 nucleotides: TGTGCCAGCACCCTGACAGGTGAAGCTTTCTTT.

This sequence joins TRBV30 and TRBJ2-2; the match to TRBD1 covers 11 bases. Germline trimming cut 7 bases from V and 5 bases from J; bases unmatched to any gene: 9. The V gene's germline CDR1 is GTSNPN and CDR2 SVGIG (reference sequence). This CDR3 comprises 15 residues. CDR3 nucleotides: TGTGCCTCGGACAGGGGGCATAGGGGGACCGGGGAGCTGTTTTTT. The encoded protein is CASDRGHRGTGELFF.